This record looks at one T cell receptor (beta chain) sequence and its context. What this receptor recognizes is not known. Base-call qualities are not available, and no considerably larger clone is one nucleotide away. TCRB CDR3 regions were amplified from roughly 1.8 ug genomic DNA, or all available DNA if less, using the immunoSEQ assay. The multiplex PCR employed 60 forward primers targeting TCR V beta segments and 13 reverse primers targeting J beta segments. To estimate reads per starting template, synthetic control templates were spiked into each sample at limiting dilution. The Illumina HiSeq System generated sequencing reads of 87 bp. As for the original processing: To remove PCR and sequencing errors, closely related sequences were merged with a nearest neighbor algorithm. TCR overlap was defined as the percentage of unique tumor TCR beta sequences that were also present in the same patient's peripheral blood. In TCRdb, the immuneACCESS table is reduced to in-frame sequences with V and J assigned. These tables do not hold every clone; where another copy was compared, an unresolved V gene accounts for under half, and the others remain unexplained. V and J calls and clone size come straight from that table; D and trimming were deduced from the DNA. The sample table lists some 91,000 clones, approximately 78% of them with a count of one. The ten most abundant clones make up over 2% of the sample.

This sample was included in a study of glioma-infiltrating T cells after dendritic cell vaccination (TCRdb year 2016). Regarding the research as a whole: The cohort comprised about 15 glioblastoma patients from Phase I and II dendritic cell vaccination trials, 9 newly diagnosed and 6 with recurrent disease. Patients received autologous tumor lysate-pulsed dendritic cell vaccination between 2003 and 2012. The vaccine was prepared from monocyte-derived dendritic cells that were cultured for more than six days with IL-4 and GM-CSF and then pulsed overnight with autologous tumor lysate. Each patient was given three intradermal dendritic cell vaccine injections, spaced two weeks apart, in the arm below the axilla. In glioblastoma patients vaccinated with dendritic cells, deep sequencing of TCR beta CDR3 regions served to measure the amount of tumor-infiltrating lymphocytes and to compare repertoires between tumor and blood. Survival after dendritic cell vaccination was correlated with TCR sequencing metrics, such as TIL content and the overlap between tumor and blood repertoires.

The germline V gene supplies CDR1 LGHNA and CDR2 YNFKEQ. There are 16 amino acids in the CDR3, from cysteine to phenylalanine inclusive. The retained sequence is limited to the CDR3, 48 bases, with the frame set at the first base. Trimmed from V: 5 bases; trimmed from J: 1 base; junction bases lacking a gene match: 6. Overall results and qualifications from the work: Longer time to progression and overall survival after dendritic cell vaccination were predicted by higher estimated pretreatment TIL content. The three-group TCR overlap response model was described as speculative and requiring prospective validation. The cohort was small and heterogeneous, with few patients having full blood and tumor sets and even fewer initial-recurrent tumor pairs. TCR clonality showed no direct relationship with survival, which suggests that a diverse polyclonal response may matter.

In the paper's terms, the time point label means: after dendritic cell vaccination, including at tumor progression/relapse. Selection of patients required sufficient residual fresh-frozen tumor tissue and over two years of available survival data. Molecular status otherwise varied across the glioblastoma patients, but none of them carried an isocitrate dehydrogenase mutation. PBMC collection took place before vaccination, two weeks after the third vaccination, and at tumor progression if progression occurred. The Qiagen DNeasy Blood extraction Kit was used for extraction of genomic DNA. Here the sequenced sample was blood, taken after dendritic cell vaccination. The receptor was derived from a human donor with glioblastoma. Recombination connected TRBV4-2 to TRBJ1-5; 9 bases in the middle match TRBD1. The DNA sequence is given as TGTGCCAGCAGCGACGACAGGGGGATAAGCAATCAGCCCCAGCATTTT. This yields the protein CASSDDRGISNQPQHF.